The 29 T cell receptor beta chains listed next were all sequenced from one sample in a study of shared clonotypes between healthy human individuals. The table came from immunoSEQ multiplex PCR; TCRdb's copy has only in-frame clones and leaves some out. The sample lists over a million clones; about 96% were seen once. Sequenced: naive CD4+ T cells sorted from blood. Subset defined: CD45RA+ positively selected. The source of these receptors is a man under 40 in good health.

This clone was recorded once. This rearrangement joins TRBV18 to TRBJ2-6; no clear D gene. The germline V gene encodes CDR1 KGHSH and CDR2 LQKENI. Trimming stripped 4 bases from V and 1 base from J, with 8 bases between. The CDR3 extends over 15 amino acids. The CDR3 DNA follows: TGTGCCAGCTCACTTTTAGGGTCTGGGGCCAACGTCCTGACTTTC. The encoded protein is CASSLLGSGANVLTF.

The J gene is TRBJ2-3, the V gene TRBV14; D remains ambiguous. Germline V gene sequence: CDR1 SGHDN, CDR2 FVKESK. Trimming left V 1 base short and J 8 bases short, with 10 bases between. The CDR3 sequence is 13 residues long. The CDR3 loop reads CASSQGRWATQYF. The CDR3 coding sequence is TGTGCCAGCAGCCAAGGACGGTGGGCTACGCAGTATTTT.

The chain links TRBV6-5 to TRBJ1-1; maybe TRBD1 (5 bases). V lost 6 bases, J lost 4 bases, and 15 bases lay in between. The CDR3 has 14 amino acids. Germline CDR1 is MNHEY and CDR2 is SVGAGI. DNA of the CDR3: TGTGCCAGCAGGGTACAGGACGGGAGCACTGAAGCTTTCTTT. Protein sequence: CASRVQDGSTEAFF.

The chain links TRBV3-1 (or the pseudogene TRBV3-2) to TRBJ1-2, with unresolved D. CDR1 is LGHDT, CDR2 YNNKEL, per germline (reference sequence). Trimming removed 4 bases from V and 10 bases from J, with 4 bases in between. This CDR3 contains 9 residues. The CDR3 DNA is TGTGCCAGCAGCCCACCCTACACCTTC. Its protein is CASSPPYTF.

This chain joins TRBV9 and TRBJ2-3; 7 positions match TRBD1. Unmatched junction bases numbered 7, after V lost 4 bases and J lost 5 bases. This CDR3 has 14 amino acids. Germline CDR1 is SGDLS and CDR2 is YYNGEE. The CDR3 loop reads CASSLRPGGDTQYF. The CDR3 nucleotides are TGTGCCAGCAGCTTAAGGCCAGGGGGAGATACGCAGTATTTT.

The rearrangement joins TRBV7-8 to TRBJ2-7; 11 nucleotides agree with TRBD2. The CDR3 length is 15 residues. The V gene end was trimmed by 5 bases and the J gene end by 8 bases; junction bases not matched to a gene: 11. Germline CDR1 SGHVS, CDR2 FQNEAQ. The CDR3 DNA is TGTGCCAGCAGCACGCCGGGACTAGCGGTCTTTAAGCAGTACTTC. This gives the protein CASSTPGLAVFKQYF.

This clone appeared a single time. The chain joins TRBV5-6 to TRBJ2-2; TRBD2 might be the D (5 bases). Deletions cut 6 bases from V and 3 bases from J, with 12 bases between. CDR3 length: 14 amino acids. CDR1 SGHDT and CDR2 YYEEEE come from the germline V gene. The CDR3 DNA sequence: TGTGCCAGCACGGGGTACCTTCACACCGGGGAGCTGTTTTTT. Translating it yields CASTGYLHTGELFF. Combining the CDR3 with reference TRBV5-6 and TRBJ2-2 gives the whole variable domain DAGVTQSPTHLIKTRGQQVTLRCSPKSGHDTVSWYQQALGQGPQFIFQYYEEEERQRGNFPDRFSGHQFPNYSSELNVNALLLGDSALYLCASTGYLHTGELFFGEGSRLTVL.

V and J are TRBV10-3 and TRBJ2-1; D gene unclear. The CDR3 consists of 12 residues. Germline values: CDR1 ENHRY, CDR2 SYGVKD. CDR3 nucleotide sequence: TGTGCGTTCTCGCGGTCCAACAATGAGCAGTTCTTC. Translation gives CAFSRSNNEQFF.

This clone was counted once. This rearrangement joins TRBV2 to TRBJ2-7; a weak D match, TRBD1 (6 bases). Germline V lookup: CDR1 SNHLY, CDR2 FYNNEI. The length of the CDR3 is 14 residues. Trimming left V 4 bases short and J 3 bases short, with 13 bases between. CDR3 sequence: CASSVGQGRYEQYF. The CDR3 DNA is TGTGCCAGCAGTGTAGGGCAGGGGCGCTACGAGCAGTACTTC.

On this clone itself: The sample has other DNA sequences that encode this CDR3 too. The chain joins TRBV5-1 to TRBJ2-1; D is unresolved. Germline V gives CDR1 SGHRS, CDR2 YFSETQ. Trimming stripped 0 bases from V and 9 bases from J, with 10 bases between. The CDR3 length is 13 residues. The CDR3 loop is CASSLDPTSEQFF. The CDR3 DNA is TGCGCCAGCAGCTTGGACCCGACCAGTGAGCAGTTCTTC.

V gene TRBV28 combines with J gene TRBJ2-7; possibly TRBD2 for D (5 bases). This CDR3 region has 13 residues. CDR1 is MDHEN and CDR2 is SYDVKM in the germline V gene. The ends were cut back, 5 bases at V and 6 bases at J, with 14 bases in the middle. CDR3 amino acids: CASSHGARVEQYF. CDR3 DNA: TGTGCCAGCAGTCACGGAGCGCGGGTCGAGCAGTACTTC. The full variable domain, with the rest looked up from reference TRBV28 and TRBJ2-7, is DVKVTQSSRYLVKRTGEKVFLECVQDMDHENMFWYRQDPGLGLRLIYFSYDVKMKEKGDIPEGYSVSREKKERFSLILESASTNQTSMYLCASSHGARVEQYFGPGTRLTVT.

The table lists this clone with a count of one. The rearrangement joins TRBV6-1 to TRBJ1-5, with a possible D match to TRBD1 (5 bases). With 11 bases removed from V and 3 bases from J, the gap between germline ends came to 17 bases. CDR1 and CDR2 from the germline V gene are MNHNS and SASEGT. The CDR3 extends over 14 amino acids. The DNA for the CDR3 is TGTGCCGGAAGACATACAGGAAACAATCAGCCCCAGCATTTT. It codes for CAGRHTGNNQPQHF.

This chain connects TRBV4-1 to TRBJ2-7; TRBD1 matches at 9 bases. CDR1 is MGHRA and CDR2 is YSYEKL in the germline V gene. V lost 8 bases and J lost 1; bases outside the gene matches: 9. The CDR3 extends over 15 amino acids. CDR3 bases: TGCGCCAGCCGGAGGGTACAGGGGGCTTCCTACGAGCAGTACTTC. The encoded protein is CASRRVQGASYEQYF.

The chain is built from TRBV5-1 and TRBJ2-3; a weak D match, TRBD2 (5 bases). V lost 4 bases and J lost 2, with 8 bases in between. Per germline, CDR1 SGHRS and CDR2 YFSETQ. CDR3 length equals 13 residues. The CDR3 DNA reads TGCGCCAGCAGCGAGGGTTTCACAGATACGCAGTATTTT. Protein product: CASSEGFTDTQYF.

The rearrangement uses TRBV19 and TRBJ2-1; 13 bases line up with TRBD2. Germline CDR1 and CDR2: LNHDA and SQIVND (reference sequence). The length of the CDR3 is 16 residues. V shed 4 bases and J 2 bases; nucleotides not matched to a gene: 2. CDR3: CASSTGLAGPYNEQFF. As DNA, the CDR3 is TGTGCCAGTAGTACGGGACTAGCGGGACCCTACAATGAGCAGTTCTTC.

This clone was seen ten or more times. The CDR3 DNA reads as TGTGCCAGCCACTCCGGAAGGGGATACACCGGGGAGCTGTTTTTT. Translation: CASHSGRGYTGELFF. The rearrangement joins TRBV28 to TRBJ2-2; D possibly corresponds to TRBD1 (5 bases). V was clipped by 8 bases and J by 3 bases, with 16 bases between them. Germline assignment: CDR1 MDHEN and CDR2 SYDVKM. The CDR3 is 15 residues long.

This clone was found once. The CDR3 DNA sequence: TGCAGCGCCGGACTAGCGGGAGGGCATGAGCAGTTCTTC. Protein sequence: CSAGLAGGHEQFF. The gene calls are TRBV29-1 and TRBJ2-1, with 15 bases matching TRBD2. Per the germline V gene, CDR1 is SQVTM and CDR2 is ANQGSEA. The CDR3 covers 13 residues. V trimming: 7 bases; J trimming: 8 bases; junction bases outside the gene matches: 3.

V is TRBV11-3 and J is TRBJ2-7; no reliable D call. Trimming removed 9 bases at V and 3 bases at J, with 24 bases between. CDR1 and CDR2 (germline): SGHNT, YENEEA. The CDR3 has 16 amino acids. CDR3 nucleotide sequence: TGTGCCAGAACGTCAAGAGCTAGGCGGAGTTTCTACGAGCAGTACTTC. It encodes CARTSRARRSFYEQYF.

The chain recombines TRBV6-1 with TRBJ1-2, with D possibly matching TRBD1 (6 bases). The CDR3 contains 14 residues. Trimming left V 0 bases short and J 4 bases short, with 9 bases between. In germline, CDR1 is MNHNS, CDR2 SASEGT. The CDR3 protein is CASSEAGAGYGYTF. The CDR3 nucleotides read TGTGCCAGCAGTGAAGCGGGGGCCGGCTATGGCTACACCTTC.

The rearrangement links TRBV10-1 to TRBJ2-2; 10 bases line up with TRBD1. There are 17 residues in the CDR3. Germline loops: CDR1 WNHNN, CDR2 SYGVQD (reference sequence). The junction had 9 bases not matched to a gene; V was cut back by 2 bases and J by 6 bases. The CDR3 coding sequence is TGCGCCAGCAGTGAGACCCCCGGGACAGGGGTACCCGGGGAGCTGTTTTTT. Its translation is CASSETPGTGVPGELFF.

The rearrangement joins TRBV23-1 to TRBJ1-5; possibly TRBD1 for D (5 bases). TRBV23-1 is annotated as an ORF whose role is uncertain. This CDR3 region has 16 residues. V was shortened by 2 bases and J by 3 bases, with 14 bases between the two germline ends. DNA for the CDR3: TGCGCCAGCAGTCAACCCCTCGGACATTCCAATCAGCCCCAGCATTTT. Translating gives CASSQPLGHSNQPQHF.

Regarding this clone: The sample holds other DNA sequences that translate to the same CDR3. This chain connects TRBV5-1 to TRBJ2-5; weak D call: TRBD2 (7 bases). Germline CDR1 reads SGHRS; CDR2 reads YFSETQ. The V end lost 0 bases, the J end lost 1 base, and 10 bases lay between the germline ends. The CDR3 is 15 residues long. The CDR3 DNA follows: TGCGCCAGCAGCTTGGCCGGGGGGCTCCAAGAGACCCAGTACTTC. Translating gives CASSLAGGLQETQYF.

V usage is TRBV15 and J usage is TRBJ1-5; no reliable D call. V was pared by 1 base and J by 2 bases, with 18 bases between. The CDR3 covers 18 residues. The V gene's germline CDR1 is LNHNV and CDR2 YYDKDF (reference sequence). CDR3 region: CATSRGSLGEAGNQPQHF. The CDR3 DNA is TGTGCCACCAGCAGAGGATCGTTAGGAGAGGCCGGCAATCAGCCCCAGCATTTT.

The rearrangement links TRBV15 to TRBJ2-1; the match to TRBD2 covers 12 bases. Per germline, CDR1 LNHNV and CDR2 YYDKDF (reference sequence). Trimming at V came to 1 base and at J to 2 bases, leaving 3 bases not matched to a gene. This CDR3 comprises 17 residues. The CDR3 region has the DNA TGTGCCACCAGCAGAGCCGCTAGCGGGAGGGCCTACAATGAGCAGTTCTTC. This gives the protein CATSRAASGRAYNEQFF.

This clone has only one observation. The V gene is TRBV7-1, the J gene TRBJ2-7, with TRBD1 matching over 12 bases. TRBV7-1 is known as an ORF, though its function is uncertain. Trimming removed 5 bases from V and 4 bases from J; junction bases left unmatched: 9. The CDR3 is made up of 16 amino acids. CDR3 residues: CASSPAGTGGAYEQYF. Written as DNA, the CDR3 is TGTGCCAGCAGCCCCGCGGGGACAGGGGGCGCGTACGAGCAGTACTTC.

CDR3 region: CASSLVTSPGLHTQYF. For the CDR3, the DNA is TGTGCCAGCAGCTTGGTGACTAGCCCTGGCTTACATACGCAGTATTTT. This chain uses TRBV5-6 with TRBJ2-3, with 7 bases identical to TRBD2. The CDR3 length is 16 residues. Germline-derived CDR1 and CDR2 are SGHDT and YYEEEE. V trimming: 0 bases; J trimming: 7 bases; junction bases outside the gene matches: 11.

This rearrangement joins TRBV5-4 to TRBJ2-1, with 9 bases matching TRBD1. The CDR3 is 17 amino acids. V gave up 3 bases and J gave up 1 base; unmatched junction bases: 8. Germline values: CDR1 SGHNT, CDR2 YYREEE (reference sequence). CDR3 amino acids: CASSSGQTGGSYNEQFF. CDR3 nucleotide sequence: TGTGCCAGCAGCTCTGGGCAGACAGGGGGTTCCTACAATGAGCAGTTCTTC.

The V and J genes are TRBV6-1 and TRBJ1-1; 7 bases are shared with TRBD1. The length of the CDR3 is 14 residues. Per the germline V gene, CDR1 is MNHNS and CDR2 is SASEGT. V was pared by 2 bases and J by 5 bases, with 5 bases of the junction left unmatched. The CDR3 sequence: CASSELRGVTEAFF. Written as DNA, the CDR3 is TGTGCCAGCAGTGAACTCAGGGGGGTAACTGAAGCTTTCTTT.

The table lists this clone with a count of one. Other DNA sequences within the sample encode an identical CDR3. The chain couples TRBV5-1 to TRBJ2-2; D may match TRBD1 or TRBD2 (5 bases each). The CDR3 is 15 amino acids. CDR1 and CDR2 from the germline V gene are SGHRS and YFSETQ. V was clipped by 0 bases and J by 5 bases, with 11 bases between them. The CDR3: CASSLAGTGTGELFF. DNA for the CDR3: TGCGCCAGCAGCTTGGCCGGGACGGGGACCGGGGAGCTGTTTTTT.